The 14 T cell receptor beta chains below all came from one sample that was sequenced in a study of T cell responses to AZD1222 COVID-19 vaccine. Repertoires were generated with immunoSEQ multiplex PCR, while TCRdb's copy carries only in-frame clones and drops some. The sample contains approximately 140,000 clones, approximately 93% of which appear only once. The sequencing here drew on peripheral blood, taken on day 0 of AZD1222 vaccination. Receptor source: an adult in good health.

This clone was detected only a few times. Other DNA sequences within the sample encode an identical CDR3. The V and J genes are TRBV20-1 and TRBJ2-5; D remains ambiguous. V was pared by 5 bases and J by 1 base, with 5 bases between. This CDR3 region has 11 residues. In germline, CDR1 is DFQATT, CDR2 SNEGSKA (reference sequence). The CDR3 DNA sequence: TGCAGTGCTCGGCCCCAAGAGACCCAGTACTTC. Its protein is CSARPQETQYF.

V and J are TRBV5-1 and TRBJ2-1, with TRBD2 matching over 7 bases. This CDR3 is 16 amino acids long. Germline CDR1 SGHRS, CDR2 YFSETQ. J was trimmed by 0 bases and V by 2 bases; bases with no gene match: 5. The CDR3 nucleotides are TGCGCCAGCAGCTTCGGGGGAGGGCCCTCCTACAATGAGCAGTTCTTC. Its protein is CASSFGGGPSYNEQFF.

The V gene is TRBV5-1, the J gene TRBJ1-6, with no clear D. This CDR3 region has 12 residues. V was trimmed by 4 bases and J by 5 bases, leaving 4 bases between them. CDR1 is SGHRS and CDR2 is YFSETQ in the germline V gene. CDR3 sequence: CASSRDNSPLHF. CDR3 in DNA: TGCGCCAGCAGCCGTGATAATTCACCCCTCCACTTT.

On this clone: An end of the junction differs from the germline gene, which may be a read error. J is TRBJ2-4 and V is TRBV12-3 or TRBV12-4; D is unclear. The CDR3 length is 13 residues. The CDR3 nucleotides read TGTGCCAGCAGTTTACGTCAACACGCCTCGTTGGACTTC. Amino acids: CASSLRQHASLDF.

In DNA form, the CDR3 reads TGTGCCAGCAGCGGGAGTCGGACAGATACGCAGTATTTT. Amino acids: CASSGSRTDTQYF. This sequence joins TRBV5-4 and TRBJ2-3; maybe TRBD2 (5 bases). The germline V gene has CDR1 SGHNT and CDR2 YYREEE (reference sequence). Trimming pared 4 bases from V and 3 bases from J, leaving 9 bases between. This CDR3 has 13 amino acids.

The chain has TRBV6-4 and TRBJ1-1; D call uncertain. Germline CDR1 reads MRHNA; CDR2 reads SNTAGT. Between the trimmed V and J ends, which lost 2 bases and 2 bases, there was a span of 9 bases. The CDR3 length is 14 residues. CDR3 bases: TGTGCCAGCAGTGACGGACCAGGAAACACTGAAGCTTTCTTT. This codes for CASSDGPGNTEAFF.

This chain uses TRBV24-1 with TRBJ2-1; unclear D gene. Germline V lookup: CDR1 KGHDR, CDR2 SFDVKD. The CDR3 totals 12 residues. Trimming left V 3 bases short and J 6 bases short, with 5 bases between. The CDR3 loop reads CATSDTFNEQFF. CDR3 coding DNA: TGTGCCACCAGTGATACCTTCAATGAGCAGTTCTTC.

This sequence joins TRBV30 and TRBJ1-3, with D perhaps TRBD1 (6 bases). This CDR3 is built from 12 residues. The germline V gene has CDR1 GTSNPN and CDR2 SVGIG (reference sequence). The V end lost 5 bases, the J end lost 4 bases, and 9 bases lay between the germline ends. The CDR3: CAWDRTGNTIYF. CDR3 in DNA: TGTGCCTGGGACAGGACAGGAAACACCATATATTTT.

J is TRBJ2-2 and V is TRBV7-2, with TRBD2 as a possible D gene (5 bases). CDR3 length: 15 residues. The V end lost 2 bases, the J end lost 7 bases, and 14 bases lay between the germline ends. Germline CDR1 and CDR2: SGHTA and FQGNSA. This CDR3 reads CASSLKPRGFGELFF. In DNA form, the CDR3 reads TGTGCCAGCAGCTTAAAGCCTCGGGGTTTCGGGGAGCTGTTTTTT.

This chain uses TRBV3-1 (or the pseudogene TRBV3-2) with TRBJ1-2; D gene uncertain. Trimming cost V 1 base and J 4 bases, with 16 bases left between them. Germline CDR1 and CDR2: LGHDT and YNNKEL (reference sequence). The CDR3 spans 16 residues. The DNA of the CDR3 is TGTGCCAGCAGCCAAGCCCCAGCCCCGGTGATCTATGGCTACACCTTC. Its translation is CASSQAPAPVIYGYTF.

The genes are TRBV15 and TRBJ2-3, with 8 nucleotides matching TRBD2. Per germline, CDR1 LNHNV and CDR2 YYDKDF (reference sequence). The V segment lost 6 bases and the J segment 2 bases; nucleotides outside the gene matches: 4. CDR3 length equals 14 residues. The CDR3 DNA sequence: TGTGCCACCAGGACCGGGGGGGACACAGATACGCAGTATTTT. Translating gives CATRTGGDTDTQYF.

V is TRBV19 and J is TRBJ2-2; TRBD1 matches at 8 bases. The CDR3 covers 18 residues. The V segment lost 0 bases and the J segment 4 bases; nucleotides outside the gene matches: 10. Germline V gene data show CDR1 as LNHDA and CDR2 as SQIVND (reference sequence). The CDR3 is CASSIDPAGTGPTGELFF. CDR3 nucleotide sequence: TGTGCCAGTAGTATAGATCCCGCCGGGACAGGTCCCACCGGGGAGCTGTTTTTT.

J is TRBJ2-7 and V is TRBV5-1, with TRBD1 identical over 8 bases. J gave up 3 bases and V 0 bases, and 11 bases lay outside the gene matches. The CDR3 extends over 17 amino acids. In germline, CDR1 is SGHRS, CDR2 YFSETQ. This chain's CDR3 is CASSLDTPGQAFYEQYF. The DNA for the CDR3 is TGCGCCAGCAGCTTGGACACCCCGGGACAGGCGTTCTACGAGCAGTACTTC. The full variable domain, with the rest looked up from reference TRBV5-1 and TRBJ2-7, is KAGVTQTPRYLIKTRGQQVTLSCSPISGHRSVSWYQQTPGQGLQFLFEYFSETQRNKGNFPGRFSGRQFSNSRSEMNVSTLELGDSALYLCASSLDTPGQAFYEQYFGPGTRLTVT.

This chain links TRBV11-2 with TRBJ2-7; TRBD2 matches 9 bases. Losses at the gene ends were 3 bases for V and 1 base for J; bases not matched to a gene: 1. CDR3 length: 14 amino acids. Germline CDR1 SGHAT, CDR2 FQNNGV. The CDR3 region is CASSFSGRSYEQYF. The CDR3 DNA sequence: TGTGCCAGCAGCTTCAGCGGGAGGTCCTACGAGCAGTACTTC.